The 5 T cell receptor beta chains in this list originate from one sample, sequenced in a study of human T cells and chemical hapten exposure. Each CDR3 protein is one row after TCRdb ran MiXCR on the RACE reads. This table has fewer than 85,000 distinct CDR3 sequences, roughly 10% appearing once. Time point noted: patch test 2, 6 weeks after DPC sensitization. Stated treatment: therapeutic diphenylcyclopropenone sensitization with weekly scalp DPC. The sequences come from whole blood, collected in connection with sensitization to the hapten diphenylcyclopropenone (DPC). The receptors stem from a woman in her twenties or thirties with alopecia areata. Some clones in this sample may be carry-over from other donors' samples.

This clonotype was found many times. V usage is TRBV7-2 and J usage is TRBJ1-2; D gene unclear. This CDR3 is 15 amino acids long. Trimming left V 4 bases short and J 2 bases short, with 14 bases between. The germline gives CDR1 SGHTA, CDR2 FQGNSA. As DNA, the CDR3 is TGTGCCAGCAGCTCTCGGAGAGGCGGGAACTATGGCTACACCTTC. Translating it yields CASSSRRGGNYGYTF.

This clonotype was seen a handful of times. The chain couples TRBV10-3 to TRBJ1-5; D is uncertain. Trimming removed 5 bases at V and 0 bases at J, with 5 bases between. This CDR3 has 13 amino acids. The germline CDR1 and CDR2 sequences are ENHRY and SYGVKD. The CDR3 sequence is CAISPDSNQPQHF. CDR3 DNA sequence: TGTGCCATCAGTCCGGATAGCAATCAGCCCCAGCATTTT.

The table lists this clonotype with a few counts. The V and J genes are TRBV7-2 and TRBJ1-2; TRBD1 aligns across 9 bases. The CDR3 sequence is 13 residues long. Germline V gene lookup returns CDR1 SGHTA and CDR2 FQGNSA. J gave up 3 bases and V 6 bases, and 2 bases lay outside the gene matches. The CDR3 loop reads CASRGQGYYGYTF. The CDR3 DNA is TGTGCCAGCAGGGGACAGGGATACTATGGCTACACCTTC.

This clonotype was seen repeatedly, ten times or more. The J gene is TRBJ2-2, the V gene TRBV11-2; D might be TRBD1 (6 bases). The germline V gene has CDR1 SGHAT and CDR2 FQNNGV. Trimming took 6 bases from V and 2 from J, leaving 13 bases between them. The CDR3 extends over 15 amino acids. The CDR3, as DNA: TGTGCCAGCAGTAACCCCGGGACAAACACCGGGGAGCTGTTTTTT. This gives the protein CASSNPGTNTGELFF. Filled out from reference TRBV11-2 and TRBJ2-2, the complete variable domain reads EAGVAQSPRYKIIEKRQSVAFWCNPISGHATLYWYQQILGQGPKLLIQFQNNGVVDDSQLPKDRFSAERLKGVDSTLKIQPAKLEDSAVYLCASSNPGTNTGELFFGEGSRLTVL.

This clonotype was seen once. This may be a read error: a much more frequent sequence differs by one nucleotide. CDR3 residues: CASSQPGQRYELYF. DNA for the CDR3: TGCGCCAGCAGCCAACCAGGACAACGATACGAGCTGTACTTC. This chain uses TRBV4-1 with TRBJ2-7, with a tentative D call TRBD1 (5 bases). The CDR3 covers 14 residues. Per germline, CDR1 MGHRA and CDR2 YSYEKL.